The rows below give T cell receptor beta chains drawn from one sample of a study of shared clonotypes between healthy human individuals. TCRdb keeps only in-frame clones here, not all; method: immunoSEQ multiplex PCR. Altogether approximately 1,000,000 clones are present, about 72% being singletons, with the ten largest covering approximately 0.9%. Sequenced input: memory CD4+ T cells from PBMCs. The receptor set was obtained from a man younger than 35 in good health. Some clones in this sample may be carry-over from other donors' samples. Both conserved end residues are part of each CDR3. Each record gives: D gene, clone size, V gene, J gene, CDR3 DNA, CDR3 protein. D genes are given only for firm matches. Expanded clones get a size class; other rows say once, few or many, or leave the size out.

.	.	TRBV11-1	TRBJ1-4	TGTGCCAGCAGCCCCCAACAGGCAACTAATGAAAAACTGTTTTTT	CASSPQQATNEKLFF
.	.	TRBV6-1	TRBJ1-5	TGTGCCAGCACCCGGGGGAGGAATCAGCCCCAGCATTTT	CASTRGRNQPQHF
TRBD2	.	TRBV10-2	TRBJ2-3	TGCGCCAGCAGTGAGTCGAGGGCTAGCGGCTCCCGAGATACGCAGTATTTT	CASSESRASGSRDTQYF
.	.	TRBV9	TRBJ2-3	TGTGCCAGCAGCGTATACGGGGACCCAATAGATACGCAGTATTTT	CASSVYGDPIDTQYF
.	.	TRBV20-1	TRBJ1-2	TGCAGTGCTAGACAGGGGTATGGCTACACCTTC	CSARQGYGYTF
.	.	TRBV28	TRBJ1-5	TGTGCCAGCACCAGTGACCAGCCCCAGCATTTT	CASTSDQPQHF
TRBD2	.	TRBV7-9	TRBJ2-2	TGTGCCAGCAGCTTCGGGACTAGCGGTACCGGGGAGCTGTTTTTT	CASSFGTSGTGELFF
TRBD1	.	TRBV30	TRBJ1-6	TGTGCCTGGAGCCGGGACAGGGCTTTGTCACCCCTCCACTTT	CAWSRDRALSPLHF
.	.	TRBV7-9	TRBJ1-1	TGTGCCAGCAGCTCCGGGGGAAGCACTGAAGCTTTCTTT	CASSSGGSTEAFF
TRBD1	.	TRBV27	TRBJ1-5	TGTGCCAGCAGTCCCAGTCCGACAGGGGTTTATCAGCCCCAGCATTTT	CASSPSPTGVYQPQHF
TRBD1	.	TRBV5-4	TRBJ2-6	TGTGCCAGCAGCTTGGGACAGGGGTACTTAGGGTCTGGGGCCAACGTCCTGACTTTC	CASSLGQGYLGSGANVLTF
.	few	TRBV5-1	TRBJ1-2	TGCGCCAGCGGATCGAGCCCCTTTGGTGGTGGCTACACCTTC	CASGSSPFGGGYTF
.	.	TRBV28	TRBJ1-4	TGTGCCAGCAGTTTAACTGGGGTAGTTAATGAAAAACTGTTTTTT	CASSLTGVVNEKLFF
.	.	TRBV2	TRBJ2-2	TGTGCCAGCAGAAACCCACCAAAGGAGGAGCTGTTTTTT	CASRNPPKEELFF
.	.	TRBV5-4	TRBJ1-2	TGTGCCAGCAGCCTTTCCCCGGGGCCCGGCTACACCTTC	CASSLSPGPGYTF
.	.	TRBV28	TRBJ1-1	TGTGCCAGCAACCTCATCAGGGCTGCAAACACTGAAGCTTTCTTT	CASNLIRAANTEAFF
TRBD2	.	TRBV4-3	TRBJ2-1	TGCGCCAGCAGCCACGCCGGACTAGCGGGAGGAGAAAGCGATGAGCAGTTCTTC	CASSHAGLAGGESDEQFF
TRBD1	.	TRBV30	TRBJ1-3	TGTGCCTGGAGTGTACCTGGGACAGATGGAAACACCATATATTTT	CAWSVPGTDGNTIYF
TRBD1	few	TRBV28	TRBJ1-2	TGTGCCAGCAGGGGTGGAGGGGGCGAAGTAAGAGGCTACACCTTC	CASRGGGGEVRGYTF
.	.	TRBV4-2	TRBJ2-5	TGTGCCAGCAGCCAAGAAGGGAGGAGTAGTGGCGGTCCCCAAGAGACCCAGTACTTC	CASSQEGRSSGGPQETQYF
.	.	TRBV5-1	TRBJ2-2	TGCGCCAGCAGGGACTTGAACACCGGGGAGCTGTTTTTT	CASRDLNTGELFF
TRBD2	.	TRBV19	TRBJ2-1	TGTGCCAGTAGTATGACTAGCGGGAGGGCCACCTACAATGAGCAGTTCTTC	CASSMTSGRATYNEQFF
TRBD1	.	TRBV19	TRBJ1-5	TGTGCCAGTAGTATGGGGCAGGGGGGACAGCCCCAGCATTTT	CASSMGQGGQPQHF
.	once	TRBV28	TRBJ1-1	TGTGCCAGCAGTTTGTGGGACCAACTGAACACTGAAGCTTTCTTT	CASSLWDQLNTEAFF
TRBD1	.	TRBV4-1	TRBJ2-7	TGCGCCAGCAGCTGGGACAGCTCCGGCTCCTACGAGCAGTACTTC	CASSWDSSGSYEQYF
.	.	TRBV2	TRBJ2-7	TGTGCCAGCAGTGAAGGGAGCGCGATCGAGCAGTACTTC	CASSEGSAIEQYF
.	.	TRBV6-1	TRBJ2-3	TGTGCCAGCAGTGTAGGGGGCGGGGCAGATACGCAGTATTTT	CASSVGGGADTQYF
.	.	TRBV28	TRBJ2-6	TGTGCCAGCAGTTTCTCGGGTTCTGGGGCCAACGTCCTGACTTTC	CASSFSGSGANVLTF
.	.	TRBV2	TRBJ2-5	TGTGCCAGCACCGATGCAGAGACCCAGTACTTC	CASTDAETQYF
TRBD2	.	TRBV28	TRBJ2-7	TGTGCCAGCAGTCTCCCGGGACTAGCGGGAGCGTCCTCCTACGAGCAGTACTTC	CASSLPGLAGASSYEQYF
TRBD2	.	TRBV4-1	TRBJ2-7	TGCGCCAGCAGCCAAGCCCTTGTAGCGGGAGGGGCGAGATTATTCGAGCAGTACTTC	CASSQALVAGGARLFEQYF
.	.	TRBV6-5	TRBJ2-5	TGTGCCAGCGGTGGACAGCAGCAAGAGACCCAGTACTTC	CASGGQQQETQYF
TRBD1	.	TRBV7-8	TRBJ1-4	TGTGCCAGCAGCCCCCGCAGCCGACAGGGGACAACTAATGAAAAACTGTTTTTT	CASSPRSRQGTTNEKLFF
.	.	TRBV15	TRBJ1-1	TGTGCCACGGGTGCGGAACGGCAGAACACTGAAGCTTTCTTT	CATGAERQNTEAFF
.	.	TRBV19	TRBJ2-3	TGTGCCACCAAAGCGGGCTCTTGGGAAGATACGCAGTATTTT	CATKAGSWEDTQYF